Each of the 3 T cell receptor beta chains below was sequenced from the same sample in a study of blood T cell repertoires in COVID-19. The assay was immunoSEQ multiplex PCR, and TCRdb's table has in-frame clones only and misses some. The sample contains tens of thousands of clones, 88% of which appear only once. Sequenced sample: peripheral blood. Source of these receptors: a woman between 65 and 79 years old with acute or convalescent COVID-19.

The chain uses TRBV23-1 and TRBJ2-7; the D gene is possibly TRBD2 (6 bases). TRBV23-1 is treated as an ORF (open reading frame) with a function not yet certain. Trimming stripped 3 bases from V and 0 bases from J, with 27 bases between. The CDR3 has 20 residues. In DNA form, the CDR3 reads TGCGCCAGCAGTCATTGGGGGAGGCTTCGGACACTAACAAGCTCCTACGAGCAGTACTTC. This sequence encodes CASSHWGRLRTLTSSYEQYF.

The rearrangement links TRBV18 to TRBJ1-6; no reliable D call. Trimming cost V 2 bases and J 7 bases, with 6 bases left between them. CDR1 is KGHSH and CDR2 is LQKENI in the germline V gene. The CDR3 has 13 amino acids. CDR3 in amino acids: CASSPSTNSPLHF. The DNA of the CDR3 is TGTGCCAGCTCACCAAGCACCAATTCACCCCTCCACTTT.

The J gene is TRBJ1-3, the V gene TRBV6-5, with D hard to call. Trimming cost V 7 bases and J 3 bases, with 13 bases left between them. CDR1 and CDR2 (germline): MNHEY, SVGAGI. The CDR3 consists of 14 residues. CDR3 nucleotide sequence: TGTGCCAGCATCCCTAACCCGAGTGGAAACACCATATATTTT. Residues: CASIPNPSGNTIYF.